This T cell receptor (beta chain) came from a study of blood T cell repertoires in COVID-19. On the study more broadly: In each case, the material was cDNA or gDNA derived from T cells, B-cell-depleted T cells, or PBMCs.

There are a few counts of this clone. The table came from immunoSEQ multiplex PCR; TCRdb's copy has only in-frame clones and leaves some out. The sample holds roughly 340,000 clones, 75% to 90% seen once. There are 16 residues in the CDR3. The V gene's germline CDR1 is ENHRY and CDR2 SYGVKD. V trimming: 5 bases; J trimming: 5 bases; junction bases outside the gene matches: 10. The material sequenced was peripheral blood. The TCR originated in a woman between 50 and 59 years old with COVID-19, enrolled during active disease. The gene calls are TRBV10-3 and TRBJ2-7; the match to TRBD2 covers 12 bases. The CDR3 region has the DNA TGTGCCATCAGTCCGACTAGCGGGAGACTCTGGAACGAGCAGTACTTC. Translating gives CAISPTSGRLWNEQYF.